This T cell receptor (beta chain) comes out of a study of identical twins. This clonotype was found a few times. What it binds is unknown. V dropped 2 bases and J dropped 2; count of bases not matched to a gene: 12. Germline V lookup: CDR1 LNHNV, CDR2 YYDKDF (reference sequence). CDR3 length: 19 amino acids. Template switching added a universal primer binding site, and final cDNA carried unique molecular identifiers. MiXCR was run by TCRdb on the 5' RACE reads, yielding one entry per CDR3 protein. The table has under 350,000 distinct CDR3 sequences, 9.5% seen once. General observations from the study: Whereas memory repertoires showed no such difference, abundant cord blood beta clonotypes carried fewer insertions.

Healthy Caucasian donors formed the entire cohort. This sample was also put to use in a study of yellow fever vaccine responses in identical twins.

The V gene is TRBV15, the J gene TRBJ2-7; 13 nucleotides match TRBD2. This clonotype originated in a woman younger than 30 in good health. Sequenced sample: CD8+ T cells sorted from blood. The CDR3 DNA is TGTGCCACCAGCAGATCCCCCGGACTAGCGGGAGACCTAGCCTACGAGCAGTACTTC. This gives the protein CATSRSPGLAGDLAYEQYF.